One T cell receptor (beta chain) is described in this entry. Its antigen is currently unknown. Germline CDR1 reads SGHRS; CDR2 reads YFSETQ. Trimming shortened V by 1 base and J by 6 bases, and 13 bases separated the two germline ends. This CDR3 has 14 amino acids. This specimen belongs to a study of cytomegalovirus exposure and HLA in healthy donors. Study observations and caveats: A later analysis reportedly found fewer N-insertions in an Asian-associated ancestry cluster than the roughly 680-donor mean. In vitro experiments confirmed that three CMV-associated chains were specific for CMV antigens. It was shown in a later analysis that HLA-associated TCR beta chains were more clonally expanded than other, equally common chains.

The study ran its PCR with 60 Vbeta and 13 Jbeta primers. Here immunoSEQ multiplex PCR was the method, and the copy in TCRdb shows in-frame clones only, minus some. Of about 90,000 clones in the sample, approximately 88% were seen once. The sequenced sample consisted of PBMCs. The genes are TRBV5-1 and TRBJ1-1; unclear D gene. This receptor was taken from a man in his late teens or twenties in good health and CMV-seronegative. The CDR3 DNA is TGCGCCAGCAGCTTGACCAGCGGGTATGCTGAAGCTTTCTTT. It specifies CASSLTSGYAEAFF.